This T cell receptor beta chain was sequenced for a study of blood T cell repertoires in COVID-19. As for the study in general: PBMCs, B-cell-depleted T cells, or T cells were the source of the cDNA or gDNA that made up the material.

Here immunoSEQ multiplex PCR was the method, and the copy in TCRdb shows in-frame clones only, minus some. Of over 120,000 clones detected, around 81% appear once; the ten largest clones hold roughly 8%. There are 16 residues in the CDR3. The V gene's germline CDR1 is LGHNA and CDR2 YNFKEQ. The V gene lost 2 bases and the J gene lost 0 bases, with 14 bases spanning the gap. The sequencing sample was made of peripheral blood. The rearrangement links TRBV4-2 to TRBJ2-7, with TRBD2 as a possible D gene (5 bases). This TCR was sampled from a human donor in a cohort sampled during active COVID-19. CDR3 loop: CASSQNLADDSYEQYF. CDR3 in DNA: TGTGCCAGCAGCCAAAACCTAGCAGATGACTCCTACGAGCAGTACTTC.